A single sample gave rise to the 20 T cell receptor beta chains below, sequenced in a study of human T cells and chemical hapten exposure. TCRdb fed the RACE reads into MiXCR, producing one record per CDR3 protein. This table has about 360,000 distinct CDR3 sequences, nearly 5% appearing once. Documented time point: patch test 1, 2 weeks after DPC sensitization. Treatment described: therapeutic diphenylcyclopropenone sensitization with weekly scalp DPC. The input for sequencing was whole blood, taken in connection with sensitization to the hapten diphenylcyclopropenone (DPC). The receptor source for this set is a woman aged 50 to 60 with alopecia areata. Some clones in this sample may be carry-over from other donors' samples.

This clonotype occurred many times. CDR3 region: CASSLRPGPLADTQYF. The DNA of the CDR3 is TGTGCCAGCAGCCTACGTCCGGGACCCCTCGCAGATACGCAGTATTTT. This sequence joins TRBV7-2 and TRBJ2-3, with D perhaps being TRBD1 or TRBD2 (5 bases each). Deletions cut 5 bases from V and 4 bases from J, with 19 bases between. Germline V lookup: CDR1 SGHTA, CDR2 FQGNSA. This CDR3 is 16 amino acids long.

The sample holds many counts of this clonotype. The rearrangement joins TRBV28 to TRBJ1-5; D unresolved. This CDR3 has 17 residues. Germline CDR1 reads MDHEN; CDR2 reads SYDVKM. V was trimmed by 7 bases and J by 0 bases, leaving 19 bases between them. DNA of the CDR3: TGTGCCAGCACCTCAATTCTGGCCAGGAGTAGCAATCAGCCCCAGCATTTT. Its protein is CASTSILARSSNQPQHF.

This clonotype was detected only a few times. The rearrangement uses TRBV28 and TRBJ2-7; D may be TRBD1 (6 bases). Per germline, CDR1 MDHEN and CDR2 SYDVKM. The CDR3 extends over 15 amino acids. V gave up 5 bases and J gave up 3 bases, with 17 bases separating them. CDR3 region: CASSTSGQDSYEQYF. The CDR3 DNA reads TGTGCCAGCAGTACCAGTGGCCAGGACAGCTACGAGCAGTACTTC. Variable domain in full (rest from reference TRBV28 and TRBJ2-7): DVKVTQSSRYLVKRTGEKVFLECVQDMDHENMFWYRQDPGLGLRLIYFSYDVKMKEKGDIPEGYSVSREKKERFSLILESASTNQTSMYLCASSTSGQDSYEQYFGPGTRLTVT.

This clonotype occurred a few times. The chain recombines TRBV4-2 with TRBJ1-1; D is perhaps TRBD1 (5 bases). The CDR3 runs 14 residues. The V end lost 0 bases, the J end lost 11 bases, and 16 bases lay between the germline ends. The V gene's germline CDR1 is LGHNA and CDR2 YNFKEQ. The CDR3 loop reads CASSQEVDGGGAFF. The CDR3 bases are TGTGCCAGCAGCCAAGAAGTGGACGGCGGGGGGGCTTTCTTT.

This clonotype was seen ten or more times. The chain has TRBV10-3 and TRBJ1-1; a weak D match, TRBD1 (6 bases). The ends were cut back, 4 bases at V and 4 bases at J, with 16 bases in the middle. This CDR3 contains 15 residues. From germline, CDR1 is ENHRY and CDR2 SYGVKD. The CDR3 region has the DNA TGTGCCATCAGTGGAGGGGGACACCTGGGCACTGAAGCTTTCTTT. It yields the protein CAISGGGHLGTEAFF.

This chain joins TRBV18 and TRBJ2-1, with 9 bases identical to TRBD1. Germline CDR1 KGHSH, CDR2 LQKENI. V was pared by 5 bases and J by 0 bases, with 2 bases of the junction left unmatched. The CDR3 has 15 amino acids. CDR3 region: CASSWTGASYNEQFF. The CDR3 DNA reads TGTGCCAGCTCATGGACAGGGGCCTCCTACAATGAGCAGTTCTTC.

This clonotype was seen only a few times. The chain carries TRBV24-1 and TRBJ2-3; D is unclear. This CDR3 has 13 amino acids. CDR1 KGHDR and CDR2 SFDVKD come from the germline V gene. Trimming shortened V by 12 bases and J by 2 bases, and 14 bases separated the two germline ends. This chain's CDR3 is CAPSVRPTDTQYF. The CDR3, as DNA: TGTGCCCCTTCGGTCAGACCCACAGATACGCAGTATTTT.

This clonotype was recorded many times. The gene calls are TRBV12-3 or TRBV12-4 and TRBJ2-1, with 9 bases lining up with TRBD1. Trimming removed 5 bases from V and 10 bases from J; junction bases left unmatched: 3. The CDR3 has 12 amino acids. The CDR3 DNA is TGTGCCAGCAGTACAGGGGGCAACGAGCAGTTCTTC. Translating gives CASSTGGNEQFF.

This clonotype has only a few counts. The chain links TRBV11-2 to TRBJ1-6, with 9 bases fitting TRBD1. The CDR3 has 16 residues. Looked up from germline, CDR1 is SGHAT and CDR2 is FQNNGV. With V trimmed by 5 bases and J by 7 bases, 9 bases remained unmatched. CDR3 coding DNA: TGTGCCAGCAGCGCCGGGACAGGGCGACTGAATTCACCCCTCCACTTT. Protein: CASSAGTGRLNSPLHF.

The chain has TRBV5-1 and TRBJ1-6; 9 bases agree with TRBD1. The CDR3 is 16 residues long. CDR1 and CDR2 (germline): SGHRS, YFSETQ. V dropped 3 bases and J dropped 6; count of bases not matched to a gene: 7. The CDR3 DNA sequence: TGCGCCAGCAGCTCCGTTAGGGACAGGGCTAATTCACCCCTCCACTTT. Protein sequence: CASSSVRDRANSPLHF.

The chain is built from TRBV27 and TRBJ2-1, with D perhaps matching TRBD2 (6 bases). The CDR3 consists of 14 residues. V gave up 4 bases and J gave up 7 bases, with 14 bases separating them. Germline values: CDR1 MNHEY, CDR2 SMNVEV (reference sequence). The CDR3 nucleotides are TGTGCCAGCAGTTCTGGACTAAAACATAATGAGCAGTTCTTC. Protein sequence: CASSSGLKHNEQFF.

This clonotype occurred many times. V usage is TRBV10-3 and J usage is TRBJ2-2; no clear D. V was pared by 7 bases and J by 3 bases, with 15 bases between. Germline CDR1 and CDR2: ENHRY and SYGVKD. The CDR3 has 15 residues. The CDR3 is CAITPDLRDTGELFF. CDR3 nucleotides: TGTGCCATCACCCCTGACCTCCGGGACACCGGGGAGCTGTTTTTT.

This clonotype was detected ten times or more. The chain uses TRBV2 and TRBJ2-3; weak D call: TRBD1 (5 bases). CDR1 and CDR2 from the germline V gene are SNHLY and FYNNEI. The CDR3 runs to 13 residues. Trimming shortened V by 8 bases and J by 4 bases, and 13 bases separated the two germline ends. The CDR3 region has the DNA TGTGCCAGCGCCTGGACACTCGCAGATACGCAGTATTTT. Translated, it gives CASAWTLADTQYF.

This clonotype has a handful of counts. The rearrangement links TRBV6-5 to TRBJ1-2; 9 nucleotides align to TRBD1. The CDR3 runs 13 residues. V gave up 6 bases and J gave up 3 bases; unmatched junction bases: 2. Per the germline V gene, CDR1 is MNHEY and CDR2 is SVGAGI. The chain's CDR3 is CASRGQGYYGYTF. CDR3 coding DNA: TGTGCCAGCAGGGGACAGGGTTACTATGGCTACACCTTC.

The chain recombines TRBV10-3 with TRBJ2-5; 9 bases fit TRBD2. This CDR3 spans 13 amino acids. Unmatched junction bases numbered 7, after V lost 10 bases and J lost 4 bases. Looked up from germline, CDR1 is ENHRY and CDR2 is SYGVKD. CDR3 sequence (DNA): TGTGCCACCTTAGCGGGAGAGGGAGAGACCCAGTACTTC. As protein: CATLAGEGETQYF.

As DNA, the CDR3 is TGTGCCAGCAGCGTAGAAGGGACAACCCAAGAGACCCAGTACTTC. Encoded protein: CASSVEGTTQETQYF. The rearrangement joins TRBV9 to TRBJ2-5; the D gene is possibly TRBD1 (6 bases). Germline-derived CDR1 and CDR2 are SGDLS and YYNGEE. This CDR3 spans 15 amino acids. Between the trimmed V and J ends, which lost 0 bases and 1 base, there was a span of 10 bases.

This clonotype appeared a few times. One end of the junction does not line up with germline, which may come from a read error. This rearrangement joins TRBV10-1 to TRBJ2-5; 9 bases match TRBD2. Germline-derived CDR1 and CDR2 are WNHNN and SYGVQD (reference sequence). The CDR3 length is 16 residues. CDR3 in DNA: TGCGCCAGCAGCGAGTCGCGGGGGGGACCGCAAGAGACCCAGTACTTC. Encoded protein: CASSESRGGPQETQYF.

The genes are TRBV27 and TRBJ2-7, with TRBD2 matching 8 bases. Germline CDR1 MNHEY, CDR2 SMNVEV (reference sequence). The CDR3 sequence is 15 residues long. With V trimmed by 4 bases and J by 6 bases, 11 bases remained unmatched. CDR3 nucleotide sequence: TGTGCCAGCAGTTCCAGGACTAGCCGTACGTTCGAGCAGTACTTC. Translated, it gives CASSSRTSRTFEQYF.

There are a few counts of this clonotype. The J gene is TRBJ2-5, the V gene TRBV11-2; no reliable D call. V shed 5 bases and J shed 2 bases, with 15 bases lying between them. The CDR3 is 15 amino acids. Germline-derived CDR1 and CDR2 are SGHAT and FQNNGV. The CDR3 here is CASSPESGLQETQYF. CDR3 nucleotide sequence: TGTGCCAGCAGCCCTGAGTCAGGCTTACAAGAGACCCAGTACTTC.

This clonotype was counted many times. The chain has TRBV20-1 and TRBJ1-6; TRBD1 aligns across 9 bases. Germline V gene sequence: CDR1 DFQATT, CDR2 SNEGSKA (reference sequence). The junction had 4 bases not matched to a gene; V was cut back by 5 bases and J by 5 bases. This CDR3 region has 14 residues. The DNA of the CDR3 is TGCAGTGCTGAAAGACAGGGGGATAATTCACCCCTCCACTTT. Translating gives CSAERQGDNSPLHF.